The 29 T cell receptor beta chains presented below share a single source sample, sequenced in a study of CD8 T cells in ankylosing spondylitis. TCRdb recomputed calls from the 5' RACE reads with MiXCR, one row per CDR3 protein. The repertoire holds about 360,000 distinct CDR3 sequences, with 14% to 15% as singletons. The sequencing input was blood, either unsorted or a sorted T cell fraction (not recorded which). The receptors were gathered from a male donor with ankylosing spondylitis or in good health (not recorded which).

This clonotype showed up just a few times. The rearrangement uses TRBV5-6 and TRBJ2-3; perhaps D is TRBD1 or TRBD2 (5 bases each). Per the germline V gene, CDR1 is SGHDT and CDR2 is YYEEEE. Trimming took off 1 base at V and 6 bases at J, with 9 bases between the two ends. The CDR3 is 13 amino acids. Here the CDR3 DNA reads TGTGCCAGCAGCTTGTGGGGGAAGGATACGCAGTATTTT. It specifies CASSLWGKDTQYF.

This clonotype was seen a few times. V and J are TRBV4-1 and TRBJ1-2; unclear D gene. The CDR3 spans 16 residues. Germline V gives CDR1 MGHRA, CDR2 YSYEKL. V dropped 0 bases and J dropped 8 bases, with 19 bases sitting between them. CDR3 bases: TGCGCCAGCAGCCAAGATCCGACTGAACCCTCGCGGGGCTACACCTTC. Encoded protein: CASSQDPTEPSRGYTF.

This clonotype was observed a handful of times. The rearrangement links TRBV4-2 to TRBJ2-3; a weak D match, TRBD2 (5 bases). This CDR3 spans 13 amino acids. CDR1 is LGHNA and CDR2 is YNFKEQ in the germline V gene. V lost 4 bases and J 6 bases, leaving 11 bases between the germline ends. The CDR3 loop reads CASSREHGDTQYF. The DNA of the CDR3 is TGTGCCAGCAGCCGGGAGCACGGGGATACGCAGTATTTT.

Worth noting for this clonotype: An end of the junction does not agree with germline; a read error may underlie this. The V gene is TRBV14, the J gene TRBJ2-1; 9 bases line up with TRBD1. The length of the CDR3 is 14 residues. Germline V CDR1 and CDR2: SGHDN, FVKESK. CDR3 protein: CASSQDRRTGERFF. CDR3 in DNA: TGTGCCAGCAGCCAAGATCGGAGGACAGGGGAGCGGTTCTTC. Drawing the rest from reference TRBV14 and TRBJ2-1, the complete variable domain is EAGVTQFPSHSVIEKGQTVTLRCDPISGHDNLYWYRRVMGKEIKFLLHFVKESKQDESGMPNNRFLAERTGGTYSTLKVQPAELEDSGVYFCASSQDRRTGERFFGPGTRLTVL.

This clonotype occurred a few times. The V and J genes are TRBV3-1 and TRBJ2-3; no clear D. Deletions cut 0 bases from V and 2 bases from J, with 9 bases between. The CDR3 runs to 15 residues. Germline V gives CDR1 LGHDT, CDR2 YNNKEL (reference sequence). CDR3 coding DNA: TGTGCCAGCAGCCAAGATCCGGTGTCCACAGATACGCAGTATTTT. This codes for CASSQDPVSTDTQYF.

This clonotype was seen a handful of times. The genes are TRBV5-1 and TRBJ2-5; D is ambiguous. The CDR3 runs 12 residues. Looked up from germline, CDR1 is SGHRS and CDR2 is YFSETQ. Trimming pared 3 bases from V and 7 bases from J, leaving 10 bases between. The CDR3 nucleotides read TGCGCCAGCAGCTCTCTGACCGGGACCCAGTACTTC. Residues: CASSSLTGTQYF.

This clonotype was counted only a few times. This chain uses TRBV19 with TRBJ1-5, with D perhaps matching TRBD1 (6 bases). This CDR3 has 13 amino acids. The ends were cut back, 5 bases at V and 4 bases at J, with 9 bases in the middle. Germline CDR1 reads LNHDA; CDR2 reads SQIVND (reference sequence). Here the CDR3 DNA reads TGTGCCAGTAGTGGACAGAAAAATCAGCCCCAGCATTTT. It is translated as CASSGQKNQPQHF. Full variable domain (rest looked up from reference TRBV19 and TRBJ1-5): DGGITQSPKYLFRKEGQNVTLSCEQNLNHDAMYWYRQDPGQGLRLIYYSQIVNDFQKGDIAEGYSVSREKKESFPLTVTSAQKNPTAFYLCASSGQKNQPQHFGDGTRLSIL.

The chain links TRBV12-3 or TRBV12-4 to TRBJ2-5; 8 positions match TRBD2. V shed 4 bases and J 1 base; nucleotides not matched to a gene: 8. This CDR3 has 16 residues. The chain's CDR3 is CASSSTTSDLQETQYF. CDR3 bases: TGTGCCAGCAGTTCAACGACTAGCGACCTCCAAGAGACCCAGTACTTC.

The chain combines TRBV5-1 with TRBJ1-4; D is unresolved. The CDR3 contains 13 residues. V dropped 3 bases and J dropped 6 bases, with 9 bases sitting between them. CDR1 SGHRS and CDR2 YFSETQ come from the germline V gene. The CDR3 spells CASSYSRDEKLFF. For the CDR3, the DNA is TGCGCCAGCAGCTACTCCCGGGATGAAAAACTGTTTTTT.

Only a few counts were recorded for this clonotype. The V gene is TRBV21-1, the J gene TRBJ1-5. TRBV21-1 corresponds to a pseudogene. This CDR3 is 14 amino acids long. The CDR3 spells CASSRNSTNQPQHF. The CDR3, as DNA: TGTGCCAGCAGCAGAAACAGCACCAATCAGCCCCAGCATTTT.

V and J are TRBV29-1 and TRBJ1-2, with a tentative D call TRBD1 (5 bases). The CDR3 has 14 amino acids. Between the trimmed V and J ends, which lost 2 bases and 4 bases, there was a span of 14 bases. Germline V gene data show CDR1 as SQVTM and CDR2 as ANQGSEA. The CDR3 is CSVEIGARSYGYTF. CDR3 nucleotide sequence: TGCAGCGTTGAAATCGGGGCTAGAAGCTATGGCTACACCTTC.

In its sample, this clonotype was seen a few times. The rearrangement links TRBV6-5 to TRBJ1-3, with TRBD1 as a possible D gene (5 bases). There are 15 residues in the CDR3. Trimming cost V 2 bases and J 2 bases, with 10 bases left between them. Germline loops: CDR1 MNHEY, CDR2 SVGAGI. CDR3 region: CASSYGQKAGNTIYF. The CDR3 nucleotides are TGTGCCAGCAGTTACGGACAAAAGGCTGGAAACACCATATATTTT.

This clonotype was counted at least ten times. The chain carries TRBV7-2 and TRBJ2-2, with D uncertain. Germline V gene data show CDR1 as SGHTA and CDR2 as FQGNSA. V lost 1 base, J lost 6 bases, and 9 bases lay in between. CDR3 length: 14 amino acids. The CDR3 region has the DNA TGTGCCAGCAGCTTAGAGGTGTTGGCCGGGGAGCTGTTTTTT. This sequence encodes CASSLEVLAGELFF.

DNA for the CDR3: TGTGCCAGCAGAACTCAGGGGGGCGAGCAGTACTTC. Translated: CASRTQGGEQYF. This chain joins TRBV27 and TRBJ2-7; a possible D gene is TRBD1 (7 bases). Between the trimmed V and J ends, which lost 6 bases and 6 bases, there was a span of 12 bases. CDR1 is MNHEY and CDR2 is SMNVEV in the germline V gene (reference sequence). The CDR3 runs to 12 residues.

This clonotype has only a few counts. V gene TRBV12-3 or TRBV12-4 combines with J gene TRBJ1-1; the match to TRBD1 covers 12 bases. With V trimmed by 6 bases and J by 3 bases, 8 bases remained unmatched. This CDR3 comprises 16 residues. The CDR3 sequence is CASSGTGGWLDTEAFF. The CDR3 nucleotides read TGTGCCAGCAGCGGGACAGGGGGCTGGTTGGACACTGAAGCTTTCTTT.

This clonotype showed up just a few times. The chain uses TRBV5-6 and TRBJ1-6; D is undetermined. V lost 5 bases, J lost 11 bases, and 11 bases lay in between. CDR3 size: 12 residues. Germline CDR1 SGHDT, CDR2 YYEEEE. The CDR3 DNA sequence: TGTGCCAGCAGTTCCCCTCACCCACCCCTCCACTTT. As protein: CASSSPHPPLHF. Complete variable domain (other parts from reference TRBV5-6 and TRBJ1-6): DAGVTQSPTHLIKTRGQQVTLRCSPKSGHDTVSWYQQALGQGPQFIFQYYEEEERQRGNFPDRFSGHQFPNYSSELNVNALLLGDSALYLCASSSPHPPLHFGNGTRLTVT.

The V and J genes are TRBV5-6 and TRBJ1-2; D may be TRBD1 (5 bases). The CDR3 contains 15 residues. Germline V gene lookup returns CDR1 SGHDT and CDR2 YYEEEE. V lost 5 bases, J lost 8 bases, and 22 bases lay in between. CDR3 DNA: TGTGCCAGCAGTTATACCGGGACCGCGACTTGGGGCTACACCTTC. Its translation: CASSYTGTATWGYTF.

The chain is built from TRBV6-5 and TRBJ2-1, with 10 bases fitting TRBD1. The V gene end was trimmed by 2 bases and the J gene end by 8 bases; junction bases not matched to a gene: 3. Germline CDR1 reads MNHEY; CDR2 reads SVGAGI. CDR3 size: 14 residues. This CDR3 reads CASSYGQGDDEQFF. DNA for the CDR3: TGTGCCAGCAGTTACGGACAGGGGGACGATGAGCAGTTCTTC.

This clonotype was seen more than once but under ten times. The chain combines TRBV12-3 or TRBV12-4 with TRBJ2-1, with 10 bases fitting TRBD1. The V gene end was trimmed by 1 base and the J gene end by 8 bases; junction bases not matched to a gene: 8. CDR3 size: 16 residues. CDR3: CASSLGGGQGRDEQFF. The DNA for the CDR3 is TGTGCCAGCAGTTTAGGGGGGGGACAGGGGAGGGATGAGCAGTTCTTC.

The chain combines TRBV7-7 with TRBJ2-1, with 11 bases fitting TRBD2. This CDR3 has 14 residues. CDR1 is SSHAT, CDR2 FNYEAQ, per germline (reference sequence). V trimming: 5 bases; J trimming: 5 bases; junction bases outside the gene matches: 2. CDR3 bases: TGTGCCAGCAGCCCTAGCGGGGGGAACAATGAGCAGTTCTTC. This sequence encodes CASSPSGGNNEQFF. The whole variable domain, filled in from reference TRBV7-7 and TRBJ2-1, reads GAGVSQSPRYKVTKRGQDVTLRCDPISSHATLYWYQQALGQGPEFLTYFNYEAQPDKSGLPSDRFSAERPEGSISTLTIQRTEQRDSAMYRCASSPSGGNNEQFFGPGTRLTVL.

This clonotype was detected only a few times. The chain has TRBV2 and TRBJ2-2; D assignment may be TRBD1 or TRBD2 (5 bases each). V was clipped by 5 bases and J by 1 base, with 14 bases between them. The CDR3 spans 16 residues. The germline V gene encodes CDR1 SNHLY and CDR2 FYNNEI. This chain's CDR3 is CASSRTGLRNTGELFF. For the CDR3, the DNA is TGTGCCAGCAGTCGCACGGGGCTTCGGAACACCGGGGAGCTGTTTTTT.

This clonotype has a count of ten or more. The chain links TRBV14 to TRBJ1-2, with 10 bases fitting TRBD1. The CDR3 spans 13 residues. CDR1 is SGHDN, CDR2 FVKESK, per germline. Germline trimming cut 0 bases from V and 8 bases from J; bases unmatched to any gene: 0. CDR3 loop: CASSQETGGGYTF. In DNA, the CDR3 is TGTGCCAGCAGCCAAGAGACAGGGGGCGGCTACACCTTC.

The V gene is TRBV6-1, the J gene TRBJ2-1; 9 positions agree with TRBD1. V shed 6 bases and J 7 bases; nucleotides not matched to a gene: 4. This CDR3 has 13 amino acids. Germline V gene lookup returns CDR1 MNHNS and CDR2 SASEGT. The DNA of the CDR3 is TGTGCCAGCAGGGGACAGGGAGGAAATGAGCAGTTCTTC. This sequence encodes CASRGQGGNEQFF.

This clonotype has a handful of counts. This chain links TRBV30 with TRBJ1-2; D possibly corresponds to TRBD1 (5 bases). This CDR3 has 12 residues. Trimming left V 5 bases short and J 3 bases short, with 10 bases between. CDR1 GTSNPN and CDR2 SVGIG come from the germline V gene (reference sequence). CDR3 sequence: CAWSQGDYGYTF. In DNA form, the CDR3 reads TGTGCCTGGTCGCAGGGAGACTATGGCTACACCTTC.

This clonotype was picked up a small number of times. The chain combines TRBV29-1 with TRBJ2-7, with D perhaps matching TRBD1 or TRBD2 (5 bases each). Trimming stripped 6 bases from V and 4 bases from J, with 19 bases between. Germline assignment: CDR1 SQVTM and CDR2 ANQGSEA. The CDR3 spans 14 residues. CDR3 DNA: TGCAGCGTAACCCCGACCGGGAAGGGGTACGAGCAGTACTTC. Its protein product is CSVTPTGKGYEQYF.

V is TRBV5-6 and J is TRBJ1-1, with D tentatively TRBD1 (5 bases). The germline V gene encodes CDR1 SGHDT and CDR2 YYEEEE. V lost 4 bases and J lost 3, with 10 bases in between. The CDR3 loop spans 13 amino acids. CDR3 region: CASSVGTYTEAFF. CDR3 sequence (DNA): TGTGCCAGCAGCGTCGGGACTTACACTGAAGCTTTCTTT.

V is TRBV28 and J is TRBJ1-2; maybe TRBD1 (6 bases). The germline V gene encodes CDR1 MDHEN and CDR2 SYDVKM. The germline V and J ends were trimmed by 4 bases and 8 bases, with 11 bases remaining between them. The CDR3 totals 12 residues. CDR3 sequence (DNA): TGTGCCAGCAGTTCGACAGGAAAAGGCTACACCTTC. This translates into CASSSTGKGYTF.

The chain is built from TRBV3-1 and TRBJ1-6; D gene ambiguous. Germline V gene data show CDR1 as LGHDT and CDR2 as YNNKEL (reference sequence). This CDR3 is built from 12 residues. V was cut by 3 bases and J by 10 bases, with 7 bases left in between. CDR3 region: CASSHLDSPLHF. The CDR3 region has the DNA TGTGCCAGCAGCCATCTGGACTCACCCCTCCACTTT.

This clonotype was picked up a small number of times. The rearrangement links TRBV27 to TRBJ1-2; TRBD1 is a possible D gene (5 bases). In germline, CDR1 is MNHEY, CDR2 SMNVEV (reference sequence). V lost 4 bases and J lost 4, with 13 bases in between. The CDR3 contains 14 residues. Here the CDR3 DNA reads TGTGCCAGCAGTTCGTCAGGGAATAGCTATGGCTACACCTTC. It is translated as CASSSSGNSYGYTF.